This TCR beta chain was sequenced in a study of cytomegalovirus exposure and HLA in healthy donors. General study points: Links to common viral pathogens appeared, in a later analysis, for several of the most significant clusters. Rare TCR sequences dominated, though some public TCRs recurred in many donors. Investigators reported more than 150 TCR beta chains as tied to cytomegalovirus.

As regards this clone: Its antigen is still unknown.

This CDR3 has 15 residues. Looked up from germline, CDR1 is MNHNY and CDR2 is SVGAGI (reference sequence). After removal of 5 bases from V and 2 bases from J, the junction contained 1 base not matched to a gene. The PCR ran on 60 Vbeta and 13 Jbeta primers. Sequencing used immunoSEQ multiplex PCR; TCRdb keeps in-frame clones, though not all of them. This table has 100,000 to 150,000 clones, approximately 86% appearing once. The clonotype originates from a boy aged 10-17 years in good health and CMV-seronegative. J is TRBJ1-3 and V is TRBV6-6, with 12 bases matching TRBD1. The sample comprised PBMCs. In nucleotides, the CDR3 is TGTGCCAGCAGTAGGGACAGGGGGCCTGGAAACACCATATATTTT. Its translation is CASSRDRGPGNTIYF.